Below are 24 T cell receptor beta chains sequenced from a single sample in a study of blood T cell repertoires in COVID-19. The table came from immunoSEQ multiplex PCR; TCRdb's copy has only in-frame clones and leaves some out. The data hold 300,000 to 500,000 clones, with roughly 90% observed a single time. Specimen: PBMCs or T cells enriched from blood (not recorded which). All receptors come from a woman aged 25 to 39 with acute COVID-19.

The V call is TRBV2, the J call TRBJ2-5, with 7 bases matching TRBD1. Looked up from germline, CDR1 is SNHLY and CDR2 is FYNNEI. There are 15 residues in the CDR3. Trimming cost V 5 bases and J 2 bases; bases outside gene matches: 8. For the CDR3, the DNA is TGTGCCAGCAGTACCTCCTGGGACAGTCAAGAGACCCAGTACTTC. The encoded protein is CASSTSWDSQETQYF.

V usage is TRBV19 and J usage is TRBJ1-4; tentative D call: TRBD1 (5 bases). Germline CDR1 and CDR2: LNHDA and SQIVND (reference sequence). Trimming took 3 bases from V and 3 from J, leaving 11 bases between them. The CDR3 is made up of 15 amino acids. In nucleotides, the CDR3 is TGTGCCAGTAGTATCCACCAGGGTTCTAATGAAAAACTGTTTTTT. Encoded protein: CASSIHQGSNEKLFF.

The rearrangement uses TRBV10-2 and TRBJ2-7, with D tentatively TRBD1 (6 bases). This CDR3 region has 13 residues. V lost 9 bases to trimming and J lost 5 bases, with 17 bases between them. Looked up from germline, CDR1 is WSHSY and CDR2 is SAAADI. CDR3: CASLTGMNDEQYF. CDR3 DNA sequence: TGCGCCAGTCTTACAGGGATGAACGACGAGCAGTACTTC.

The V and J genes are TRBV2 and TRBJ2-5; D possibly corresponds to TRBD2 (6 bases). The CDR3 has 15 amino acids. Between the trimmed V and J ends, which lost 4 bases and 7 bases, there was a span of 19 bases. Germline V gene lookup returns CDR1 SNHLY and CDR2 FYNNEI. The CDR3 here is CASSASSVSPGTQYF. Here the CDR3 DNA reads TGTGCCAGCAGTGCATCTAGCGTATCCCCTGGGACCCAGTACTTC.

The gene calls are TRBV5-1 and TRBJ1-1; 9 bases match TRBD1. V dropped 5 bases and J dropped 3; count of bases not matched to a gene: 8. CDR3 length equals 15 residues. Germline lookup yields CDR1 SGHRS and CDR2 YFSETQ. The CDR3 DNA reads as TGCGCCAGCAGGATAACAGGGGGCGCCGACACTGAAGCTTTCTTT. Translated, it gives CASRITGGADTEAFF. Using reference TRBV5-1 and TRBJ1-1 for the parts outside the CDR3, the full variable domain is KAGVTQTPRYLIKTRGQQVTLSCSPISGHRSVSWYQQTPGQGLQFLFEYFSETQRNKGNFPGRFSGRQFSNSRSEMNVSTLELGDSALYLCASRITGGADTEAFFGQGTRLTVV.

The V gene is TRBV6-4, the J gene TRBJ1-3; the match to TRBD1 covers 7 bases. The CDR3 totals 15 residues. With V trimmed by 6 bases and J by 0 bases, 5 bases remained unmatched. Germline CDR1 MRHNA, CDR2 SNTAGT. The CDR3 nucleotides read TGTGCCAGCAGACGGGACAGCTCCTCTGGAAACACCATATATTTT. Translating gives CASRRDSSSGNTIYF.

This chain links TRBV24-1 with TRBJ2-7, with 7 nucleotides matching TRBD1. The CDR3 extends over 15 amino acids. Germline lookup yields CDR1 KGHDR and CDR2 SFDVKD. V lost 1 base and J lost 5; bases outside the gene matches: 7. The CDR3 loop is CATSDLAGGPDEQYF. The CDR3 bases are TGTGCCACCAGTGATTTAGCAGGGGGTCCTGACGAGCAGTACTTC.

The chain uses TRBV7-2 and TRBJ2-1; 11 bases agree with TRBD2. Germline CDR1 is SGHTA and CDR2 is FQGNSA. V lost 6 bases, J lost 7 bases, and 11 bases stayed unmatched. The CDR3 sequence is 16 residues long. The CDR3 here is CASSRGGLAGGNEQFF. The CDR3 DNA follows: TGTGCCAGCAGTCGGGGAGGGCTAGCGGGGGGTAATGAGCAGTTCTTC. Filled out from reference TRBV7-2 and TRBJ2-1, the complete variable domain reads GAGVSQSPSNKVTEKGKDVELRCDPISGHTALYWYRQSLGQGLEFLIYFQGNSAPDKSGLPSDRFSAERTGGSVSTLTIQRTQQEDSAVYLCASSRGGLAGGNEQFFGPGTRLTVL.

This rearrangement joins TRBV25-1 to TRBJ1-1, with unresolved D. Germline CDR1 and CDR2: MGHDK and SYGVNS. This CDR3 has 15 amino acids. Trimming pared 2 bases from V and 5 bases from J, leaving 15 bases between. The CDR3 DNA reads TGTGCCAGCAGTGAAGGAGGTCGGATGTGGACTGAAGCTTTCTTT. It yields the protein CASSEGGRMWTEAFF. The entire variable domain, with the rest obtained from reference TRBV25-1 and TRBJ1-1, is as follows: EADIYQTPRYLVIGTGKKITLECSQTMGHDKMYWYQQDPGMELHLIHYSYGVNSTEKGDLSSESTVSRIRTEHFPLTLESARPSHTSQYLCASSEGGRMWTEAFFGQGTRLTVV.

The chain combines TRBV7-8 with TRBJ2-7; 8 bases align to TRBD2. Trimming removed 1 base from V and 13 bases from J; junction bases left unmatched: 12. This CDR3 is built from 14 residues. Germline CDR1 reads SGHVS; CDR2 reads FQNEAQ. In DNA form, the CDR3 reads TGTGCCAGCAGCTTAGAAGTTCGAAGCGGGAGAGGATACTTC. Its translation: CASSLEVRSGRGYF.

This clone was picked up one time. The gene calls are TRBV27 and TRBJ2-7, with TRBD1 matching 7 bases. Germline CDR1 and CDR2: MNHEY and SMNVEV (reference sequence). The V and J ends lost 6 bases and 0 bases, in that order; junction bases with no gene match: 5. This CDR3 region has 14 residues. CDR3 sequence (DNA): TGTGCCAGCAGCCCCCGGGACAGCTCCTACGAGCAGTACTTC. As protein: CASSPRDSSYEQYF.

The V and J genes are TRBV2 and TRBJ2-1; TRBD2 agrees at 7 bases. This CDR3 spans 14 amino acids. The trim removed 7 bases at V and 8 bases at J, leaving 11 bases unmatched. Germline V gene data show CDR1 as SNHLY and CDR2 as FYNNEI. CDR3 nucleotide sequence: TGTGCCAGCATCAGGGCTAGCGGTTGGGATGAGCAGTTCTTC. Its protein product is CASIRASGWDEQFF.

The rearrangement joins TRBV19 to TRBJ1-1, with 10 bases matching TRBD1. CDR3 length: 17 amino acids. After removal of 3 bases from V and 1 base from J, the junction contained 8 bases not matched to a gene. The germline gives CDR1 LNHDA, CDR2 SQIVND (reference sequence). The CDR3 bases are TGTGCCAGTAGTATCGAGTTGGGGACAGGGGCGAACACTGAAGCTTTCTTT. Translation gives CASSIELGTGANTEAFF.

This chain joins TRBV5-1 and TRBJ1-5; the D gene is possibly TRBD1 (5 bases). The CDR3 loop spans 15 amino acids. The V gene's germline CDR1 is SGHRS and CDR2 YFSETQ. The V gene lost 4 bases and the J gene lost 0 bases, with 11 bases spanning the gap. The CDR3 loop reads CASSPRGDSNQPQHF. The CDR3 bases are TGCGCCAGCAGCCCTCGGGGGGATAGCAATCAGCCCCAGCATTTT.

The V and J genes are TRBV7-3 and TRBJ2-7; TRBD2 might be the D (6 bases). The CDR3 runs to 15 residues. Per germline, CDR1 SGHTA and CDR2 FQGTGA. Trimming left V 0 bases short and J 6 bases short, with 15 bases between. DNA of the CDR3: TGTGCCAGCAGCTTAACAGCGCTAGCCGGGGGCGAGCAGTACTTC. Residues: CASSLTALAGGEQYF.

This clone was detected a few times. J is TRBJ1-1 and V is TRBV9, with 7 bases lining up with TRBD1. Germline CDR1 reads SGDLS; CDR2 reads YYNGEE. CDR3 size: 15 residues. The ends lost 4 bases at V and 3 bases at J; junction bases unmatched: 9. The DNA for the CDR3 is TGTGCCAGCAGCTTCCAGGGGGTGAGGGACACTGAAGCTTTCTTT. It yields the protein CASSFQGVRDTEAFF.

The V gene is TRBV9, the J gene TRBJ1-1; D is unresolved. Looked up from germline, CDR1 is SGDLS and CDR2 is YYNGEE. The CDR3 consists of 13 residues. Trimming left V 7 bases short and J 0 bases short, with 10 bases between. CDR3 DNA sequence: TGTGCCAGCGCCAAGTCTATGAACACTGAAGCTTTCTTT. It yields the protein CASAKSMNTEAFF.

This chain joins TRBV19 and TRBJ2-3; no reliable D call. CDR3 size: 13 residues. The ends were cut back, 4 bases at V and 2 bases at J, with 7 bases in the middle. Germline V lookup: CDR1 LNHDA, CDR2 SQIVND (reference sequence). CDR3 amino acids: CASSRANTDTQYF. In DNA, the CDR3 is TGTGCCAGTAGTAGGGCTAACACAGATACGCAGTATTTT. The full variable domain, completed using reference TRBV19 and TRBJ2-3, is DGGITQSPKYLFRKEGQNVTLSCEQNLNHDAMYWYRQDPGQGLRLIYYSQIVNDFQKGDIAEGYSVSREKKESFPLTVTSAQKNPTAFYLCASSRANTDTQYFGPGTRLTVL.

This chain joins TRBV5-1 and TRBJ2-5; 8 nucleotides align to TRBD1. Germline values: CDR1 SGHRS, CDR2 YFSETQ. Losses at the gene ends were 0 bases for V and 5 bases for J; bases not matched to a gene: 3. The CDR3 has 14 amino acids. The CDR3 coding sequence is TGCGCCAGCAGCTTGGCCAGGGGGCGGGAGACCCAGTACTTC. It yields the protein CASSLARGRETQYF.

The genes are TRBV6-5 and TRBJ1-5; D possibly corresponds to TRBD1 (6 bases). V was cut by 6 bases and J by 6 bases, with 18 bases left in between. The CDR3 runs to 15 residues. Germline CDR1 and CDR2: MNHEY and SVGAGI. The CDR3 protein is CASRAGGRGGQPQHF. The DNA for the CDR3 is TGTGCCAGCAGGGCAGGAGGCAGGGGTGGTCAGCCCCAGCATTTT.

This chain joins TRBV19 and TRBJ2-5, with D possibly TRBD1 on 6 matching bases. The V gene lost 0 bases and the J gene lost 2 bases, with 7 bases spanning the gap. There are 14 residues in the CDR3. The germline CDR1 and CDR2 sequences are LNHDA and SQIVND (reference sequence). The DNA of the CDR3 is TGTGCCAGTAGTATAGATACAGGGCAAGAGACCCAGTACTTC. Translating gives CASSIDTGQETQYF.

The chain couples TRBV7-2 to TRBJ1-4; no clear D. Germline loops: CDR1 SGHTA, CDR2 FQGNSA. This CDR3 comprises 15 residues. V lost 2 bases to trimming and J lost 2 bases, with 9 bases between them. DNA for the CDR3: TGTGCCAGCAGCTTATACGGAGTGACTAATGAAAAACTGTTTTTT. Amino acid sequence: CASSLYGVTNEKLFF. Filled out from reference TRBV7-2 and TRBJ1-4, the complete variable domain reads GAGVSQSPSNKVTEKGKDVELRCDPISGHTALYWYRQSLGQGLEFLIYFQGNSAPDKSGLPSDRFSAERTGGSVSTLTIQRTQQEDSAVYLCASSLYGVTNEKLFFGSGTQLSVL.

The chain carries TRBV4-1 and TRBJ2-2; D is undetermined. CDR1 and CDR2 (germline): MGHRA, YSYEKL. This CDR3 spans 12 amino acids. V dropped 4 bases and J dropped 6 bases, with 6 bases sitting between them. The CDR3 here is CASSPLAGELFF. The CDR3 DNA is TGCGCCAGCAGCCCTCTAGCCGGGGAGCTGTTTTTT.

The CDR3 here is CASSEGTTYEQFF. As DNA, the CDR3 is TGCGCCAGCAGTGAGGGGACTACGTACGAGCAGTTCTTC. V gene TRBV10-2 combines with J gene TRBJ2-1; 7 positions match TRBD2. Germline values: CDR1 WSHSY, CDR2 SAAADI. V gave up 2 bases and J gave up 10 bases; unmatched junction bases: 5. The CDR3 extends over 13 amino acids.